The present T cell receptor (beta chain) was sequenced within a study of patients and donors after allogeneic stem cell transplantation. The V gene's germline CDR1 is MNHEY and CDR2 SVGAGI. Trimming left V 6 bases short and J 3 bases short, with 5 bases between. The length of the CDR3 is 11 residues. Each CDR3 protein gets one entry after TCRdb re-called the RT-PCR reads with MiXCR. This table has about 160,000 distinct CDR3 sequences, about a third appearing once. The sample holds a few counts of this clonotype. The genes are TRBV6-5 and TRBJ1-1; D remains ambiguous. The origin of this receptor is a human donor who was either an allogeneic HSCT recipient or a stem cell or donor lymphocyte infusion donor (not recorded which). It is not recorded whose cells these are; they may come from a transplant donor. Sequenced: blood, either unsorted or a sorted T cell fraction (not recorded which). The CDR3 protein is CASRSYTEAFF. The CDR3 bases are TGTGCCAGCAGATCATACACTGAAGCTTTCTTT.